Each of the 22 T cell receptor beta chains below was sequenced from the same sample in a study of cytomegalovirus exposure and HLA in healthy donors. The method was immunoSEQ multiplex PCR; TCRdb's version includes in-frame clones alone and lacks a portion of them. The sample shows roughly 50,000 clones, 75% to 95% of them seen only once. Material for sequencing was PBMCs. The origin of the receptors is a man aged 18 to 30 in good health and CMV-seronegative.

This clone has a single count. The CDR3 sequence: CASTLAGGDEQFF. In DNA, the CDR3 is TGCGCCAGCACCCTAGCGGGAGGAGATGAGCAGTTCTTC. The chain links TRBV5-1 to TRBJ2-1; 11 bases agree with TRBD2. Germline CDR1 SGHRS, CDR2 YFSETQ. The junction had 4 bases not matched to a gene; V was cut back by 6 bases and J by 8 bases. This CDR3 has 13 amino acids.

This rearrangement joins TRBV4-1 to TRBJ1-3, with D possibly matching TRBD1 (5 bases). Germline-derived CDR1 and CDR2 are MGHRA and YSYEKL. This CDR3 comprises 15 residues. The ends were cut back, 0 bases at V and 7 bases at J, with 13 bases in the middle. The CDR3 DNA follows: TGCGCCAGCAGCCAAGACCGGGGGTCTCTTAACACCATATATTTT. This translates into CASSQDRGSLNTIYF.

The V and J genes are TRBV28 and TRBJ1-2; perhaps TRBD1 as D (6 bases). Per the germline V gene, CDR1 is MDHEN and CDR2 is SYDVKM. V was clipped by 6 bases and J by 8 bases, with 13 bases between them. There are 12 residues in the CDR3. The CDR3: CASRDRTYGYTF. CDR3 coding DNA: TGTGCCAGCAGGGACAGAACTTACGGCTACACCTTC.

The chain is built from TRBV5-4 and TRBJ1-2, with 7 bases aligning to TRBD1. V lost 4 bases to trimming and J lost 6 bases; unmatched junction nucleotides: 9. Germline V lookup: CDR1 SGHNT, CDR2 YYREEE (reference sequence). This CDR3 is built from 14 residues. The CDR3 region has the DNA TGTGCCAGCAGCAAACCCGGGACAGACAATGGCTACACCTTC. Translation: CASSKPGTDNGYTF.

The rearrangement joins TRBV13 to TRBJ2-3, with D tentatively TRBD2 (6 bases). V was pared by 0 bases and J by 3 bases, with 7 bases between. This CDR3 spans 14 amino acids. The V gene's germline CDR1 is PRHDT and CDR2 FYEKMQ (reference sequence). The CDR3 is CASSLGLATDTQYF. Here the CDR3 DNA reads TGTGCCAGCAGCTTAGGACTAGCAACAGATACGCAGTATTTT.

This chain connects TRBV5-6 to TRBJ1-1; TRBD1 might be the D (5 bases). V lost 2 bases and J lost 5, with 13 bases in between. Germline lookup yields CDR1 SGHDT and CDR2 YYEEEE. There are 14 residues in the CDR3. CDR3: CASSLVPSGTEAFF. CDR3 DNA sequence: TGTGCCAGCAGCTTAGTACCTTCAGGGACTGAAGCTTTCTTT. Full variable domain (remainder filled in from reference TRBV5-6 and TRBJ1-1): DAGVTQSPTHLIKTRGQQVTLRCSPKSGHDTVSWYQQALGQGPQFIFQYYEEEERQRGNFPDRFSGHQFPNYSSELNVNALLLGDSALYLCASSLVPSGTEAFFGQGTRLTVV.

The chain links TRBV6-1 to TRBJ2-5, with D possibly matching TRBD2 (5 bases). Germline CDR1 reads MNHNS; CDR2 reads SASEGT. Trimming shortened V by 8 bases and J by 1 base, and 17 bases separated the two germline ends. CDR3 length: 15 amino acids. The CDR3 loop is CASHTRVGLQETQYF. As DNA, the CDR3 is TGTGCCAGCCACACTAGGGTAGGACTCCAAGAGACCCAGTACTTC.

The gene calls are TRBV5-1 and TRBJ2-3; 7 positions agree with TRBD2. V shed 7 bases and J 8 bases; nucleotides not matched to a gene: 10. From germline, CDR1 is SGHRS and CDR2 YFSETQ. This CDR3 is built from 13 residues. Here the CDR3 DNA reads TGCGCCAGCTCCCTAAGCGGGATAAGTACGCAGTATTTT. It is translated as CASSLSGISTQYF.

DNA of the CDR3: TGTGCCAGCAGTGAAGCGACTAGCGTAGCCTACAATGAGCAGTTCTTC. This sequence encodes CASSEATSVAYNEQFF. This sequence joins TRBV6-1 and TRBJ2-1, with 8 bases matching TRBD2. Germline assignment: CDR1 MNHNS and CDR2 SASEGT. This CDR3 has 16 residues. The V gene end was trimmed by 0 bases and the J gene end by 2 bases; junction bases not matched to a gene: 3.

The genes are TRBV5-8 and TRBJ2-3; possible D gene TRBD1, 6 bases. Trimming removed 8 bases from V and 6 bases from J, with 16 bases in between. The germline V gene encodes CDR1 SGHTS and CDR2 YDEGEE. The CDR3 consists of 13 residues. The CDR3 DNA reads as TGTGCCAGTACCCAGGGGACGGAGGATACGCAGTATTTT. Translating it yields CASTQGTEDTQYF.

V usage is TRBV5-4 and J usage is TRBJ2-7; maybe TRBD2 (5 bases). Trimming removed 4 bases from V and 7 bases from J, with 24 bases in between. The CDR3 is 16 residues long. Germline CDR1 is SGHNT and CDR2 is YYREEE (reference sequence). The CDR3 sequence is CASSPSVLRLPGEQYF. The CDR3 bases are TGTGCCAGCAGCCCCTCCGTCCTCCGTCTCCCGGGGGAGCAGTACTTC. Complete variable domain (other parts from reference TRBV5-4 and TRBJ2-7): ETGVTQSPTHLIKTRGQQVTLRCSSQSGHNTVSWYQQALGQGPQFIFQYYREEENGRGNFPPRFSGLQFPNYSSELNVNALELDDSALYLCASSPSVLRLPGEQYFGPGTRLTVT.

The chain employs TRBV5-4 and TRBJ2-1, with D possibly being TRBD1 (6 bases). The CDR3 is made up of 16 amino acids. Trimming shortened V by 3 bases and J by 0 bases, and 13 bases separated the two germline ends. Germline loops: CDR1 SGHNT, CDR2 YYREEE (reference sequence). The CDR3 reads CASSSGRDNSYNEQFF. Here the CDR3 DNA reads TGTGCCAGCAGCTCAGGCCGGGACAACTCCTACAATGAGCAGTTCTTC. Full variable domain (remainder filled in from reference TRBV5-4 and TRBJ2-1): ETGVTQSPTHLIKTRGQQVTLRCSSQSGHNTVSWYQQALGQGPQFIFQYYREEENGRGNFPPRFSGLQFPNYSSELNVNALELDDSALYLCASSSGRDNSYNEQFFGPGTRLTVL.

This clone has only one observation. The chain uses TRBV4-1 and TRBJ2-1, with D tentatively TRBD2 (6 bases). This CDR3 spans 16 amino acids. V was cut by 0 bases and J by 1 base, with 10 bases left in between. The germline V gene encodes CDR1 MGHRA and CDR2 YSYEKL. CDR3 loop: CASSQETGVSYNEQFF. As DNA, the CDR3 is TGCGCCAGCAGCCAAGAAACGGGAGTGTCCTACAATGAGCAGTTCTTC.

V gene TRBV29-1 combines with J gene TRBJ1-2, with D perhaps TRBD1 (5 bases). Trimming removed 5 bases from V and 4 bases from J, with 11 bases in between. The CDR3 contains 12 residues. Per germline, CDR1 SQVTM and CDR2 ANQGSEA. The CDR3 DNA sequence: TGCAGCGTTCAGGGTATTGGCTATGGCTACACCTTC. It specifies CSVQGIGYGYTF. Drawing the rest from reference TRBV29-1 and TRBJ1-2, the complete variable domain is SAVISQKPSRDICQRGTSLTIQCQVDSQVTMMFWYRQQPGQSLTLIATANQGSEATYESGFVIDKFPISRPNLTFSTLTVSNMSPEDSSIYLCSVQGIGYGYTFGSGTRLTVV.

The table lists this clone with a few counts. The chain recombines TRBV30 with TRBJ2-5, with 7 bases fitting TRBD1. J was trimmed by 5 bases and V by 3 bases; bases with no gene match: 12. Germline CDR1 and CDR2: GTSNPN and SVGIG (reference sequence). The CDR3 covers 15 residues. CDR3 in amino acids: CAWRPGTAAKETQYF. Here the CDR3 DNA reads TGTGCCTGGAGACCCGGGACAGCGGCTAAGGAGACCCAGTACTTC.

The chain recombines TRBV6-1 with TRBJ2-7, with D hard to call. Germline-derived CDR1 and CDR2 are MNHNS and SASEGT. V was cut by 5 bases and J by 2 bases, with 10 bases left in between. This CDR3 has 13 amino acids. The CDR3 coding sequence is TGTGCCAGCAGTAACCCAGGAACCTACGAGCAGTACTTC. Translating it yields CASSNPGTYEQYF.

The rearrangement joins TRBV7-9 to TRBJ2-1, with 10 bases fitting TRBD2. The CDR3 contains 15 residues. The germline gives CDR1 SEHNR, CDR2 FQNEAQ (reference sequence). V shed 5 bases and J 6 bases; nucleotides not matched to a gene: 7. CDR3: CASSQWSSGSNEQFF. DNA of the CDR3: TGTGCCAGCAGCCAGTGGTCTAGCGGGAGCAATGAGCAGTTCTTC.

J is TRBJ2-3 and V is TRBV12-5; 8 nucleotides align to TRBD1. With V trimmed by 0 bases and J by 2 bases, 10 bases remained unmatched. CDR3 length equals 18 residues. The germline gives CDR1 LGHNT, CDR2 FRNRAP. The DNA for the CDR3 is TGTGCTAGTGGTTTGGTAATATCACAGGGGGATCCCACAGATACGCAGTATTTT. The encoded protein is CASGLVISQGDPTDTQYF.

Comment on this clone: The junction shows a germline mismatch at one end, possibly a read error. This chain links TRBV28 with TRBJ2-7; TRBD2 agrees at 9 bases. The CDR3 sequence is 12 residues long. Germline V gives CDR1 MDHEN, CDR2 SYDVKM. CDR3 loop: CASSPSGRGGVF. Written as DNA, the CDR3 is TGTGCCAGCAGTCCCTCCGGGCGGGGGGGTGTCTTC.

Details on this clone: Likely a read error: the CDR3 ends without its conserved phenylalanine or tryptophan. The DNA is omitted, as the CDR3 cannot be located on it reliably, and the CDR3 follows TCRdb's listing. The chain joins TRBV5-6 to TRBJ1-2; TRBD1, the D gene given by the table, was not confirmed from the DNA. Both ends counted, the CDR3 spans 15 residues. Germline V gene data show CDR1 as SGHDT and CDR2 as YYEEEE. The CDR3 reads CASSLRGTGASGYRL.

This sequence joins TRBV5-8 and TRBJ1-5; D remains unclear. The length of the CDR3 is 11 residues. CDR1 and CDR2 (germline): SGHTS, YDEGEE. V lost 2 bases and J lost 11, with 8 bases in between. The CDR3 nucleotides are TGTGCCAGCAGCTTAGAGGGAACCCAGCATTTT. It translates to CASSLEGTQHF.

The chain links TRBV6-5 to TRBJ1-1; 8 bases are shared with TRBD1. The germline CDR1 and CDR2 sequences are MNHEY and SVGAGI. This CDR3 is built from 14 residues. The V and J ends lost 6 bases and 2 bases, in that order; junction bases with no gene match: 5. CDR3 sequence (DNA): TGTGCCAGCAGCAACAGGGGGTTTAACACTGAAGCTTTCTTT. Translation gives CASSNRGFNTEAFF.